Listed below are T cell receptor beta chains from one sample, sequenced in a study of blood T cell repertoires in COVID-19. Repertoires were generated with immunoSEQ multiplex PCR, while TCRdb's copy carries only in-frame clones and drops some. The sample yields about 180,000 clones, about 79% seen once. The sequenced sample consisted of PBMCs or T cells enriched from blood (not recorded which). Source of these receptors: a man between 45 and 60 years old who had recovered from COVID-19. Both conserved end residues are part of each CDR3. D genes are given only for firm matches. For some rows the clone size is stated as once, few or many, or as a class when expanded; others skip it.

TRBJ2-1 | - | TRBV19 | few | CASRGLLYEQFF | TGTGCCAGTAGGGGCCTATTGTATGAGCAGTTCTTC
TRBJ1-2 | - | TRBV12-5 | - | CASGFSKFRYYGYTF | TGTGCTAGTGGTTTTTCTAAGTTCAGGTATTATGGCTACACCTTC
TRBJ1-5 | - | TRBV21-1 | - | CASGIGRQPQHF | TGTGCCAGCGGAATTGGGCGCCAGCCCCAGCATTTT
TRBJ2-7 | TRBD1 | TRBV5-8 | - | CASTVDRGRAEQYF | TGTGCCAGCACCGTAGACAGGGGGCGCGCCGAGCAGTACTTC
TRBJ1-5 | - | TRBV6-5 | - | CASSYARGADQPQHF | TGTGCCAGCAGTTACGCACGGGGGGCCGATCAGCCCCAGCATTTT
TRBJ1-2 | - | TRBV5-8 | - | CASSGGNLVGGYTF | TGTGCCAGCAGCGGCGGGAACCTCGTGGGAGGCTACACCTTC
TRBJ1-3 | - | TRBV7-6 | - | CASSDPRRSGNTIYF | TGTGCCAGCAGCGACCCCAGGCGTTCTGGAAACACCATATATTTT
TRBJ1-2 | - | TRBV6-5 | - | CASSIQGNYGYTF | TGTGCCAGCAGTATTCAGGGGAACTATGGCTACACCTTC
TRBJ2-3 | - | TRBV4-1 | - | CASSQDLRGSVVTQYF | TGCGCCAGCAGCCAAGATTTGAGGGGGTCGGTTGTTACGCAGTATTTT
TRBJ2-3 | - | TRBV6-5 | - | CASSYGQITDTQYF | TGTGCCAGCAGTTACGGCCAGATCACAGATACGCAGTATTTT
TRBJ1-2 | TRBD1 | TRBV7-9 | once | CASSLDDRVFGYTF | TGTGCCAGCAGCTTAGATGACAGGGTGTTTGGCTACACCTTC
TRBJ1-2 | TRBD1 | TRBV19 | - | CASLRGTDHGYTF | TGTGCCAGTCTCCGCGGGACAGACCATGGCTACACCTTC
TRBJ2-2 | - | TRBV5-5 | - | CASSSPLGGPNTGELFF | TGTGCCAGCAGTTCCCCCTTGGGGGGGCCGAACACCGGGGAGCTGTTTTTT
TRBJ2-3 | TRBD2 | TRBV6-4 | - | CASSETSGGTDTQYF | TGTGCCAGCAGTGAGACTAGCGGGGGCACAGATACGCAGTATTTT
TRBJ1-2 | - | TRBV13 | once | CASSLGQGGYTF | TGTGCCAGCAGCTTAGGCCAGGGTGGCTACACCTTC
TRBJ1-4 | - | TRBV9 | - | CASSRGTNEKLFF | TGTGCCAGCAGCAGGGGGACTAATGAAAAACTGTTTTTT
TRBJ2-3 | - | TRBV7-8 | many | CASSLALLVRTDTQYF | TGTGCCAGCAGCTTAGCCCTACTAGTCCGCACAGATACGCAGTATTTT
TRBJ1-3 | - | TRBV6-6 | - | CASSPIAGGNTIYF | TGTGCCAGCAGTCCAATTGCGGGGGGAAACACCATATATTTT
TRBJ1-4 | - | TRBV5-1 | - | CASSPVAATNEKLFF | TGCGCCAGCAGCCCCGTGGCTGCAACTAATGAAAAACTGTTTTTT
TRBJ1-1 | - | TRBV29-1 | - | CSVEDPSLRTEAFF | TGCAGCGTTGAAGATCCCAGCCTGAGGACTGAAGCTTTCTTT
TRBJ1-5 | - | TRBV21-1 | - | CASSKDFRDNQPQHF | TGTGCCAGCAGCAAAGATTTCAGGGACAATCAGCCCCAGCATTTT
TRBJ2-2 | - | TRBV14 | - | CASSQDRRVGELFF | TGTGCCAGCAGCCAAGATCGCAGGGTCGGGGAGCTGTTTTTT
TRBJ2-5 | TRBD2 | TRBV6-5 | - | CASSTSGGASETQYF | TGTGCCAGCAGTACTAGCGGGGGGGCCTCGGAGACCCAGTACTTC
TRBJ1-5 | - | TRBV18 | - | CASSPDSMSNQPQHF | TGTGCCAGCTCTCCGGACAGCATGAGCAATCAGCCCCAGCATTTT
TRBJ1-1 | - | TRBV2 | - | CASSESGGWRNTEAFF | TGTGCCAGCAGTGAATCTGGGGGCTGGCGGAACACTGAAGCTTTCTTT
TRBJ1-5 | - | TRBV6-5 | - | CASSSIGNQPQHF | TGTGCCAGCAGTTCCATTGGCAATCAGCCCCAGCATTTT